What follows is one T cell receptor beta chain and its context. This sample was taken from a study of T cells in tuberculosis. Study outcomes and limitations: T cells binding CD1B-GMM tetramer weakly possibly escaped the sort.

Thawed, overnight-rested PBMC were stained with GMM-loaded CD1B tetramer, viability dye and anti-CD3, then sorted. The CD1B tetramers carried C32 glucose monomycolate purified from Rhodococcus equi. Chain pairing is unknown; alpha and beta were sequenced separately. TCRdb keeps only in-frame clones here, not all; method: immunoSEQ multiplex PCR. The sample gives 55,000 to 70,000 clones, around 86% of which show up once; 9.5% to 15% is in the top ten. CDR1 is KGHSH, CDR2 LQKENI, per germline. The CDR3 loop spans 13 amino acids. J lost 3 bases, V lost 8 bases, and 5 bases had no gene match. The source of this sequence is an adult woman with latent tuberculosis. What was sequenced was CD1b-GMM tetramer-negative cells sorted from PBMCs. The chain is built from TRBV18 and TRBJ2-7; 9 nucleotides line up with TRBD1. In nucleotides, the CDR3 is TGTGCCAGCCAAGGACAGGGGATCTACGAGCAGTACTTC. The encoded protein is CASQGQGIYEQYF. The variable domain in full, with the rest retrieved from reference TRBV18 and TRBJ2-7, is NAGVMQNPRHLVRRRGQEARLRCSPMKGHSHVYWYRQLPEEGLKFMVYLQKENIIDESGMPKERFSAEFPKEGPSILRIQQVVRGDSAAYFCASQGQGIYEQYFGPGTRLTVT.